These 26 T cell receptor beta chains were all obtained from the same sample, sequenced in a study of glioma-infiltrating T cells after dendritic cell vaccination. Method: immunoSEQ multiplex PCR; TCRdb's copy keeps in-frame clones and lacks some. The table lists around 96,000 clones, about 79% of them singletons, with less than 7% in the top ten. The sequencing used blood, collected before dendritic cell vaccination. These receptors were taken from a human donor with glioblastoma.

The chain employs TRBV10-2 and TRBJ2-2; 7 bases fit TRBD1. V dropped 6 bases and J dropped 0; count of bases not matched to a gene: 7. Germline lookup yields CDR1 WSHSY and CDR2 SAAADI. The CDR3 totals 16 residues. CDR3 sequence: CASSHDRVSNTGELFF. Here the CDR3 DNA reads TGCGCCAGCAGCCACGACAGGGTTTCGAACACCGGGGAGCTGTTTTTT.

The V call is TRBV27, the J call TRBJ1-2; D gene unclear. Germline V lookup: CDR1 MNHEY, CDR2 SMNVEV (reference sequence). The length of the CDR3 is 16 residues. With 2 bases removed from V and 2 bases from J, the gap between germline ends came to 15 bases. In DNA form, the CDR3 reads TGTGCCAGCAGTTTACGGTGGCAGGCTGCCAACTATGGCTACACCTTC. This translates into CASSLRWQAANYGYTF.

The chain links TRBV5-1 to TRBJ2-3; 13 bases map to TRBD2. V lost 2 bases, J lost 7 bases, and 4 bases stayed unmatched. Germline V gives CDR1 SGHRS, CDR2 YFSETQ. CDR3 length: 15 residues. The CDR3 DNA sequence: TGCGCCAGCAGCTTACTAGCGGGGGGGCGGAATACGCAGTATTTT. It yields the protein CASSLLAGGRNTQYF. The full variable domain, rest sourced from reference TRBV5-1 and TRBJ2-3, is KAGVTQTPRYLIKTRGQQVTLSCSPISGHRSVSWYQQTPGQGLQFLFEYFSETQRNKGNFPGRFSGRQFSNSRSEMNVSTLELGDSALYLCASSLLAGGRNTQYFGPGTRLTVL.

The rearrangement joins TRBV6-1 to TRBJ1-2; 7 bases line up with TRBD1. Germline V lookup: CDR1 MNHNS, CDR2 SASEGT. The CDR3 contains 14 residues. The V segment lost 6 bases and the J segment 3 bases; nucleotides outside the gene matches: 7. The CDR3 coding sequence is TGTGCCAGCAGCCTAGAGCAGGGGGACTATGGCTACACCTTC. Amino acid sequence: CASSLEQGDYGYTF.

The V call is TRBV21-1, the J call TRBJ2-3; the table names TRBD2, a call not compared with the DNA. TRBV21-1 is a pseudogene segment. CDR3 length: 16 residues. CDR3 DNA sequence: TGTGCCAGCAGCAAAGCGGGCGGGGGGCCCACAGATACGCAGTATTTT. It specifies CASSKAGGGPTDTQYF.

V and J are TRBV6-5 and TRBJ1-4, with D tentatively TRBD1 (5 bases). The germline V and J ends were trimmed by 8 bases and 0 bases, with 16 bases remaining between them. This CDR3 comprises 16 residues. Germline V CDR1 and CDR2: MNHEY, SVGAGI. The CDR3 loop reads CASGSLGGATNEKLFF. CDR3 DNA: TGTGCCAGCGGTTCACTCGGGGGGGCAACTAATGAAAAACTGTTTTTT.

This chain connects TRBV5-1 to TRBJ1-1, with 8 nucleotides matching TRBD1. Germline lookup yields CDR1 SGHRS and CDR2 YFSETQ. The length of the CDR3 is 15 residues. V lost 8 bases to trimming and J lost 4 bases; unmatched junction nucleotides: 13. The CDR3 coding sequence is TGCGCCAGTAAGCTTGTCCAGGGGGCAGTCACTGAAGCTTTCTTT. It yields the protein CASKLVQGAVTEAFF. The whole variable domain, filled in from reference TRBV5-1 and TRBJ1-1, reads KAGVTQTPRYLIKTRGQQVTLSCSPISGHRSVSWYQQTPGQGLQFLFEYFSETQRNKGNFPGRFSGRQFSNSRSEMNVSTLELGDSALYLCASKLVQGAVTEAFFGQGTRLTVV.

CDR3 nucleotide sequence: TGTGCCAGTACCCTAGCTGCCCCAGGGACTTTCACGTACAATGAGCAGTTCTTC. Its translation: CASTLAAPGTFTYNEQFF. V usage is TRBV19 and J usage is TRBJ2-1; D may be TRBD2 (6 bases). The length of the CDR3 is 18 residues. Germline loops: CDR1 LNHDA, CDR2 SQIVND (reference sequence). Trimming removed 7 bases from V and 4 bases from J, with 26 bases in between.

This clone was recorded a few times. The CDR3 here is CASSWRQGARGYTF. The CDR3 nucleotides are TGTGCCAGCAGTTGGCGACAGGGGGCGCGAGGCTACACCTTC. The chain uses TRBV27 and TRBJ1-2, with 10 bases matching TRBD1. There are 14 residues in the CDR3. Germline V lookup: CDR1 MNHEY, CDR2 SMNVEV (reference sequence). Trimming removed 4 bases from V and 8 bases from J; junction bases left unmatched: 7.

CDR3 in DNA: TGCGCCAGCAGCTATACTCCCTTTTCGACAGATACGCAGTATTTT. Translated: CASSYTPFSTDTQYF. The chain employs TRBV5-1 and TRBJ2-3; D remains unclear. Deletions cut 3 bases from V and 3 bases from J, with 14 bases between. Germline CDR1 is SGHRS and CDR2 is YFSETQ. CDR3 length equals 15 residues.

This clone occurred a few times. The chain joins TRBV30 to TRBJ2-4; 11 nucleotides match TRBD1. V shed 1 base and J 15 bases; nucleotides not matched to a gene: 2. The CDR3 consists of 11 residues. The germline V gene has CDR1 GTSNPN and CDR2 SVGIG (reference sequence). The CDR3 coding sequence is TGTGCCTGGAGTGCCGGGACAGGGGGGTACTTC. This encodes CAWSAGTGGYF.

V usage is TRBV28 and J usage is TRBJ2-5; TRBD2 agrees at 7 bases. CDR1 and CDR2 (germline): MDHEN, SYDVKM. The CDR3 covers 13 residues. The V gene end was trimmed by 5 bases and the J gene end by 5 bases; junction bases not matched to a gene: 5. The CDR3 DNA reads TGTGCCAGCAGTGGGAGGGCGGGGGAGACCCAGTACTTC. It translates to CASSGRAGETQYF.

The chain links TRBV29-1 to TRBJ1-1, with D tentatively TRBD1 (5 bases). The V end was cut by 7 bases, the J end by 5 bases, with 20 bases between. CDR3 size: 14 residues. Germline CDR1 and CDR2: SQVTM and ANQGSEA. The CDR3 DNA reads TGCAGCGCACAACCTCAGGGATGGGTGACTGAAGCTTTCTTT. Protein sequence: CSAQPQGWVTEAFF.

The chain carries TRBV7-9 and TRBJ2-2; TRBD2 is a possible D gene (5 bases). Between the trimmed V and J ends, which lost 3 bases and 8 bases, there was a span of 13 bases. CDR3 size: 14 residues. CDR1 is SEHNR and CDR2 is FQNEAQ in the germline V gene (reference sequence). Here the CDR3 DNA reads TGTGCCAGCAGCTTTAATGGACTCCTAGGGGAGCTGTTTTTT. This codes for CASSFNGLLGELFF.

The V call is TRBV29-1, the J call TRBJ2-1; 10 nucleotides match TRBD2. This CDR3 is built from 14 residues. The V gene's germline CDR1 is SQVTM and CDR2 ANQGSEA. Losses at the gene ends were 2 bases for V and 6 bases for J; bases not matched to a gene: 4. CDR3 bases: TGCAGCGTTGAAAGGCTAGCGGGAGCCAATGAGCAGTTCTTC. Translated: CSVERLAGANEQFF.

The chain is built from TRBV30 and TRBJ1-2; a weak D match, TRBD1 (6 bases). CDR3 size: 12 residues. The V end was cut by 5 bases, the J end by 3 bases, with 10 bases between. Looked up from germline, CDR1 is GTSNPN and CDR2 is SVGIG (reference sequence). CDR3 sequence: CAWGTIHYGYTF. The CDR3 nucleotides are TGTGCCTGGGGGACAATACACTATGGCTACACCTTC.

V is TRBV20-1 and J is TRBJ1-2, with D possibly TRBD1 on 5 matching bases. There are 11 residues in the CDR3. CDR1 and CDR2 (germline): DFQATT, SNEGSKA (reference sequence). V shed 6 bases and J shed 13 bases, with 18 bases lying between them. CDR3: CSATTGVGVTF. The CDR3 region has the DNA TGCAGTGCAACAACGGGGGTGGGAGTCACCTTC.

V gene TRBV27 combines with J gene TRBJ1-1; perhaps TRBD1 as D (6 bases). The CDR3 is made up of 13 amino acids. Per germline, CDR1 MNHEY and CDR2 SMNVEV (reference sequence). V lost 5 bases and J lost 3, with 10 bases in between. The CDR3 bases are TGTGCCAGCAGTAGACAGGACTACACTGAAGCTTTCTTT. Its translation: CASSRQDYTEAFF.

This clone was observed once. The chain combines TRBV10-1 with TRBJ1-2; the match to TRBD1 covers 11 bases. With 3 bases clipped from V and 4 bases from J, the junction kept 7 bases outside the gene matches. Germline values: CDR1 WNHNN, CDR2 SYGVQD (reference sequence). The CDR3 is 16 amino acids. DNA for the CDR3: TGCGCCAGCAGTGACAACCGGGACAGGGGGATCTATGGCTACACCTTC. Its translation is CASSDNRDRGIYGYTF.

The DNA for the CDR3 is TGTGCCAGCAGCTTAAAGGGCGGAACAGGACCGTCCTACGAGCAGTACTTC. It is translated as CASSLKGGTGPSYEQYF. The V and J genes are TRBV7-3 and TRBJ2-7; D might be TRBD1 (5 bases). Trimming removed 1 base from V and 1 base from J, with 17 bases in between. The CDR3 has 17 residues. The V gene's germline CDR1 is SGHTA and CDR2 FQGTGA.

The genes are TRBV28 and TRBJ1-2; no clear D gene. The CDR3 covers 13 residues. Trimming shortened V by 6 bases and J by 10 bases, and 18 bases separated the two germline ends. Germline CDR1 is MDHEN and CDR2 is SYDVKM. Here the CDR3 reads CASSTSPINIYTF. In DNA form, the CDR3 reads TGTGCCAGCAGCACCTCCCCGATTAACATCTACACCTTC.

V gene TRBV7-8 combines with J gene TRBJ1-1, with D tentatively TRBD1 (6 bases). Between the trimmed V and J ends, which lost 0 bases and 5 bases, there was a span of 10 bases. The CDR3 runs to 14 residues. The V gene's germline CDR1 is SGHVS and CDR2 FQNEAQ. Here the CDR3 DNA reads TGTGCCAGCAGCTTAGCCACAGGGCTAACTGAAGCTTTCTTT. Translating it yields CASSLATGLTEAFF.

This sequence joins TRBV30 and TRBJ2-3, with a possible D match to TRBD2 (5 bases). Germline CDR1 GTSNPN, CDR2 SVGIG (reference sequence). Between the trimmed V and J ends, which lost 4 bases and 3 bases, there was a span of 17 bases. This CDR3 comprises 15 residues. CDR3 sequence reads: CAWTAGLVSTDTQYF. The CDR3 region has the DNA TGTGCCTGGACGGCGGGCTTAGTCTCTACAGATACGCAGTATTTT. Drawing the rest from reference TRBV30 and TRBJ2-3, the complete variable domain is SQTIHQWPATLVQPVGSPLSLECTVEGTSNPNLYWYRQAAGRGLQLLFYSVGIGQISSEVPQNLSASRPQDRQFILSSKKLLLSDSGFYLCAWTAGLVSTDTQYFGPGTRLTVL.

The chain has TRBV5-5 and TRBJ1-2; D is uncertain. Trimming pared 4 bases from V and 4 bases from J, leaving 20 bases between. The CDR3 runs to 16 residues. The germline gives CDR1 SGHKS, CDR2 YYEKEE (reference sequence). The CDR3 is CASSHEPLIVGYGYTF. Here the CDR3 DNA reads TGTGCCAGCAGCCACGAACCACTGATCGTTGGCTATGGCTACACCTTC.

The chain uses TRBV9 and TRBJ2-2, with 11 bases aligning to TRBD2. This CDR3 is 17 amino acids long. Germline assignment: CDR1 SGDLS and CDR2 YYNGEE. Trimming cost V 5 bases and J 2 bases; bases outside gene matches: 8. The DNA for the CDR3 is TGTGCCAGCAGAGGTACTAGCGGGGGCACCAACACCGGGGAGCTGTTTTTT. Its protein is CASRGTSGGTNTGELFF.

Written as DNA, the CDR3 is TGTGCCAGCGAAACCGGACAGGGGGCTATCTCGGATACGCAGTATTTT. Amino acid sequence: CASETGQGAISDTQYF. The V and J genes are TRBV9 and TRBJ2-3; 11 bases are shared with TRBD1. This CDR3 is built from 16 residues. The V and J ends lost 7 bases and 6 bases, in that order; junction bases with no gene match: 13. Germline V gives CDR1 SGDLS, CDR2 YYNGEE.